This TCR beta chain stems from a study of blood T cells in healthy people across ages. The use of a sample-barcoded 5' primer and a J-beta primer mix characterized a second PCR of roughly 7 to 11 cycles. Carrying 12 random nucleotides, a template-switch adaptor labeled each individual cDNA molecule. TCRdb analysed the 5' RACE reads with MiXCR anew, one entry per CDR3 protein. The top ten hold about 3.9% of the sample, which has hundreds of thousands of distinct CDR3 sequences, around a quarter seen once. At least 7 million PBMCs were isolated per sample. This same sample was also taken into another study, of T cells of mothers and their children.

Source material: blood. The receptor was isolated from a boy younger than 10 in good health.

Here the CDR3 DNA reads TGCAGCGTTGAAGATGGGCGGTTCTACAATGAGCAGTTCTTC. Protein sequence: CSVEDGRFYNEQFF. The chain uses TRBV29-1 and TRBJ2-1; D is unclear. Germline loops: CDR1 SQVTM, CDR2 ANQGSEA. The CDR3 is 14 amino acids. The V end lost 0 bases, the J end lost 3 bases, and 9 bases lay between the germline ends.